This T cell receptor (beta chain) originates from a study of T cells in Graves' hyperthyroidism and ophthalmopathy. Per the germline V gene, CDR1 is SGDLS and CDR2 is YYNGEE. The V and J ends lost 0 bases and 3 bases respectively, with 7 bases between them. The CDR3 has 13 residues. This clonotype was observed at least ten times. What was amplified from RNA transcripts were TCR beta CDR3 regions. The HTBI set primed first-round TCR CDR3 RT-PCR. Using its own MiXCR run on the multiplex PCR reads, TCRdb lists one record per CDR3 protein. Of about 480,000 distinct CDR3 sequences listed, around 15% are singletons.

Sequences were obtained from blood. This clonotype was sampled from a woman under 30 with Graves' hyperthyroidism. J is TRBJ2-7 and V is TRBV9, with no clear D. The CDR3 region is CASSVEWGYEQYF. CDR3 DNA sequence: TGTGCCAGCAGCGTAGAATGGGGCTACGAGCAGTACTTC.